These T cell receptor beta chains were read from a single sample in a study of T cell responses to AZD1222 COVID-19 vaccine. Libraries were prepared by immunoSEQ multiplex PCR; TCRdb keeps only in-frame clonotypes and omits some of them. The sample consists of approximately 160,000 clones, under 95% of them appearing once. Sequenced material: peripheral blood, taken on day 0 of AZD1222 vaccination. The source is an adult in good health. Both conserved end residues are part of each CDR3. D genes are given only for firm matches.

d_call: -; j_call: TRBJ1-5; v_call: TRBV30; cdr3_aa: CAWSDFTGTKVDSNQPQHF
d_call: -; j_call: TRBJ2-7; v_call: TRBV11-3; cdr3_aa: CASSPGPEDEQYF
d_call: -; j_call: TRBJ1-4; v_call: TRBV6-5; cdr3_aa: CASGGAEAGHEKLFF
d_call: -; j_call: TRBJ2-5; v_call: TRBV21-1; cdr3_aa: CASSKGQQETQYF
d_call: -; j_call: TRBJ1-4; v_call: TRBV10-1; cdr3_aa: CASRRIREDEKLFF
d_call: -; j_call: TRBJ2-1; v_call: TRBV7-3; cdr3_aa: CASSLGDEQFF
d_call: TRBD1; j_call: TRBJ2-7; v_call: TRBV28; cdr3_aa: CASSFPPPGQGPSYEQYF
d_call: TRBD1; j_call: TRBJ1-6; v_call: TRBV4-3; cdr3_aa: CASSQGTGLNSPLHF
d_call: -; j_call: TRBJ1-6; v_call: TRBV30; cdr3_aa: CAWSWGSSYNSPLHF
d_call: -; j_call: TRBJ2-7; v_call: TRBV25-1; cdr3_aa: CASTNPPDRSYEQYF
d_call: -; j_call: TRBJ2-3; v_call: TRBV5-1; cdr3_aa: CASSLTHTDTQYF
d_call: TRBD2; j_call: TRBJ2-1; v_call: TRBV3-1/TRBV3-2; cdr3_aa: CASSPTLADSDNEQFF
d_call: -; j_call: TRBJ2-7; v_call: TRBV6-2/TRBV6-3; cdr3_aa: CASSPQGEGLQAYF
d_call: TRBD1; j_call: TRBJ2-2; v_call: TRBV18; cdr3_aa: CASSPPTGGNTGELFF
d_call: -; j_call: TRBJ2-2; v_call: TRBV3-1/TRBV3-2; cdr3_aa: CASTHHAVGSYTGELFF
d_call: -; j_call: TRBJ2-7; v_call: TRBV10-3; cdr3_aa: CAISVGPLGSYEQYF
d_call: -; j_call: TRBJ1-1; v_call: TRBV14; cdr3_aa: CASSQGRDTEAFF
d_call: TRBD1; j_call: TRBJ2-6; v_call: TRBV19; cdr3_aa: CASTQDRAPSGANVLTF
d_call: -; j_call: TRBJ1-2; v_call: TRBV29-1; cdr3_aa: CSVEDRGGGYTF
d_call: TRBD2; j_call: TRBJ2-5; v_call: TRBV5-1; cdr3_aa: CASSLSSGSPETQYF
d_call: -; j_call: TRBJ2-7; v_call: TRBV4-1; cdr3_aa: CASSQFSRGGSKSYEQYF
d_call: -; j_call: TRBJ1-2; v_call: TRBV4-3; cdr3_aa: CASSQDDRLVGYTF
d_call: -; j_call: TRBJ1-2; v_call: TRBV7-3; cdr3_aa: CASSLGDRYYGYTF
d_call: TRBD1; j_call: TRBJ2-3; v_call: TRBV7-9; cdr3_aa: CASSSQGADTQYF
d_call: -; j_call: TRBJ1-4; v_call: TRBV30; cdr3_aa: CASEFGGLDEKLFF
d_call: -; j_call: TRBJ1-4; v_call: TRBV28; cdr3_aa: CASSPLVANEKLFF
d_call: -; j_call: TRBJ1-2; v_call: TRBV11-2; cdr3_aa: CASSPQVGGSNGGYTF
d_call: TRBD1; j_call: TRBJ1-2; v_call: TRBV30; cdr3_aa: CAWSVGQWKFYGYTF
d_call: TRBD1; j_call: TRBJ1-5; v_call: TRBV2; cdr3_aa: CASSSGQDSNQPQHF
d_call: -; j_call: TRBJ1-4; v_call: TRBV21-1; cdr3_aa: CASIGGTVPEKLFF
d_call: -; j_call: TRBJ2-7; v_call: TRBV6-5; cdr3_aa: CASSLLTGSYEQYF
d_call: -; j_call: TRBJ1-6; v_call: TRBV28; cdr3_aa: CASSPWTTPNSPLHF
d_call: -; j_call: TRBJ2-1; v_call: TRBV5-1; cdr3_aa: CASSLAMLTSSYNEQFF
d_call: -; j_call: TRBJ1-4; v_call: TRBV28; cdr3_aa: CASSLSNREKLFF
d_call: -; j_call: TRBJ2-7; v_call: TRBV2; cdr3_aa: CADNRRWENIYEQYF
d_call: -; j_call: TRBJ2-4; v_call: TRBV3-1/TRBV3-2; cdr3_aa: CASSHEGGNIQYF
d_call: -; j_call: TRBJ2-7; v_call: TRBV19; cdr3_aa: CASSMRNIGEQYF
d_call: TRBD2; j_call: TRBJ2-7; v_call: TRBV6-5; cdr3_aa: CASSAGTSGTYEQYF
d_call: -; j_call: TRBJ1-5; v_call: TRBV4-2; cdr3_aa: CASSPRGDQPQHF
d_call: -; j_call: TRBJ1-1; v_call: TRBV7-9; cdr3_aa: CASTYGRAVTEAFF
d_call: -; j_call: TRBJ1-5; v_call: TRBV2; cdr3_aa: CASRRVGYSNQPQHF
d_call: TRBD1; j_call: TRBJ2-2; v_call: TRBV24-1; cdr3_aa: CATSVGGQGAAGELFF
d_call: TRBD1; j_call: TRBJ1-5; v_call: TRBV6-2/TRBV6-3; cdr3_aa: CASSGTGSGQPQHF
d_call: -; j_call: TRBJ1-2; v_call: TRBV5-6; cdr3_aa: CASSLGLDWGYGYTF